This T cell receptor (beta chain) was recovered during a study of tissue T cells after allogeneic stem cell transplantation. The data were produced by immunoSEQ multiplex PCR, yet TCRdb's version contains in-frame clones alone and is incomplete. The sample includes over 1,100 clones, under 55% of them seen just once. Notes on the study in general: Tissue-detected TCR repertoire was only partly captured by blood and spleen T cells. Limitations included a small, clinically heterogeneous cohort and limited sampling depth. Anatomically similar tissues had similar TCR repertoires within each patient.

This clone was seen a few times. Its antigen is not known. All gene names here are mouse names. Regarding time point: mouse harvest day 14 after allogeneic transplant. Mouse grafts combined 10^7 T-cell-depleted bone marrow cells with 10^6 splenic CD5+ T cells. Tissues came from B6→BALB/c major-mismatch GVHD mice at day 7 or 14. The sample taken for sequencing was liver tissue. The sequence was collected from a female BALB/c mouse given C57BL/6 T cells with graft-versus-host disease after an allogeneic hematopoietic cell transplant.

The sequenced part of the CDR3 DNA is TGTGCCAGCAGTCTGGACTATAATTCGCCCCTCTAC. Protein product: CASSLDYNSPLY. The full CDR3 protein is CASSLDYNSPLYF. This rearrangement joins TRBV26 to TRBJ1-6; D gene uncertain. The CDR3 extends 1 residue past the end of the read, so its final part is completed from the germline J gene. TRBJ1-6 qualifies as an ORF whose function is uncertain. Trimming shortened V by 2 bases and J by 3 bases, and 2 bases separated the two germline ends. CDR3 size: 13 residues. Germline V gene sequence: CDR1 KGHPV, CDR2 FQNQEV (reference sequence).